The present T cell receptor (beta chain) was sequenced within a study of T-cell reconstitution after alpha-beta-depleted transplantation in children. The CDR3 covers 15 residues. V shed 5 bases and J shed 5 bases, with 16 bases lying between them. Unique molecular identifiers were used in preparing the TCRbeta library. Each CDR3 protein is one row after TCRdb ran MiXCR on the PCR reads. The sample has 190,000 or so distinct CDR3 sequences; less than 8% are singletons. The sequencing here drew on PBMCs from the stem cell graft donor, taken from the stem cell graft. The sequence was obtained from a human donor who donated a stem cell graft to a child with Wiskott-Aldrich syndrome. V and J are TRBV12-3 or TRBV12-4 and TRBJ2-1; D possibly matches TRBD1 or TRBD2 (5 bases each). The CDR3 protein is CASSPGTPLHNEQFF. CDR3 coding DNA: TGTGCCAGCAGTCCCGGGACCCCTTTACACAATGAGCAGTTCTTC.